This T cell receptor beta chain was observed in a study of cytomegalovirus exposure and HLA in healthy donors. PCR employed 60 Vbeta and 13 Jbeta primers. The repertoire was sequenced with immunoSEQ multiplex PCR; TCRdb's copy has only in-frame clones and lacks some. Of some 120,000 clones in the sample, over 80% were seen once. The study, taken as a whole, reports: Apparent HLA restriction characterized most CMV-associated TCR beta chains in a later analysis.

Remarks on this clone: Its target is not known.

The sequence was obtained from a man in his forties or fifties in good health and CMV-seronegative. The specimen was PBMCs.

The CDR3 protein is CASSTNRGSNYEQYF. DNA of the CDR3: TGTGCCAGCAGCACCAACAGGGGGTCCAACTACGAGCAGTACTTC. V usage is TRBV7-9 and J usage is TRBJ2-7; TRBD1 matches at 8 bases. From germline, CDR1 is SEHNR and CDR2 FQNEAQ (reference sequence). With 5 bases clipped from V and 3 bases from J, the junction kept 9 bases outside the gene matches. The length of the CDR3 is 15 residues.